This TCR beta chain emerged from a study of OX40 agonist ivuxolimab in advanced cancers. Background on the whole study: Ivuxolimab, which targeted the costimulatory receptor OX40 (CD134), was an agonistic, fully human IgG2 monoclonal antibody. The paper covers the monotherapy dose-escalation part of the phase I ivuxolimab trial, which included N of about 50 patients. Of the approximately 50 patients in dose escalation, about 20 had hepatocellular carcinoma, around 15 had melanoma, 9 had renal cell carcinoma and 9 had head and neck cancer. Patients were allowed to have had prior anti-PD-1, anti-PD-L1 or anti-CTLA-4 therapy, and approximately 40% of the dose-escalation patients had previously received checkpoint inhibitors. The point of sequencing TCRbeta in the periphery was to test whether ivuxolimab changed TCR sequence diversity and drove clonal T-cell expansion. Intravenous ivuxolimab was administered to patients every 2 weeks at six dose levels: 0.01, 0.1, 0.3, 1.5, 3 and 10 mg/kg. Partial responses occurred in three dose-escalation patients: two with cutaneous melanoma and one with hepatocellular carcinoma. In the dose-escalation cohort, approximately 82% of patients were male, and the mean age was around 60 years, with a range of about 23 to 90. On the study overall, not on this receptor specifically: Low levels of normalized T-cell clonal expansion were also shown by some nonresponding patients. In the 0.1-3.0 mg/kg groups, partial responders had among the lowest normalized peripheral clonal expansion, particularly in CD8+ T cells. Antigen specificity was not determined for the clonally expanded peripheral T cells. At doses of 0.1 to 3.0 mg/kg, clonal expansion of both CD4+ and CD8+ blood T cells was observed from baseline to week 6. After ivuxolimab, more expanded clones were found on average in CD8+ T cells than in CD4+ T cells.

The trial excluded patients who had a history of autoimmune disease or were on systemic immunosuppression. Peripheral blood for TCR sequencing was collected from all dose cohorts at baseline, on cycle 4 day 1, and on cycle 7 day 1. The samples were drawn from a first-in-human, open-label, multicenter phase I dose-escalation trial of ivuxolimab. Adults with locally advanced or metastatic melanoma, renal cell, hepatocellular, or head and neck squamous cell carcinoma were enrolled in the trial. Before TCR sequencing, CD4+ and CD8+ T cells were separately sorted from peripheral blood. This clone was picked up one time. Its binding antigen is unknown. It has no much larger one-base neighbor in the sample; base qualities were not kept. CDR1 and CDR2, looked up from the germline V gene (reference sequence), are PRHDT and FYEKMQ. The CDR3 sequence holds 15 residues, the cysteine and phenylalanine included. Only CDR3 DNA is held: 45 bases, read in frame from base 1. The V and J ends are trimmed by 3 bases and 3 bases, leaving 12 bases between them.

Genomic DNA was isolated from the sorted cells so that the TCRbeta CDR3 region could be sequenced. The immunoSEQ Assay was used to sequence the TCRbeta CDR3 regions. The source is immuneACCESS, and TCRdb retained only in-frame sequences with V and J called. Part of the clones is not carried over; for the studies checked, unresolved V genes explain less than half of this, and the remainder is unexplained. The sample contains tens of thousands of clones, around 88% of them found a single time. The top ten hold around 0.56% of the sample. Rearrangement joined TRBV13 to TRBJ1-3; matching of 5 bases hints at TRBD1 as the D gene. This sequence originates from an adult with an advanced solid tumor such as melanoma, head and neck, liver or kidney cancer. The sequenced sample was CD4+ or CD8+ T cells sorted from blood, obtained in a trial of the OX40 agonist ivuxolimab. The nucleotide sequence reads as follows: TGTGCCAGCAGCTTCCGAGGGGCGCGTGGAAACACCATATATTTT. The encoded protein is CASSFRGARGNTIYF.